This record concerns one T cell receptor beta chain sequence. Its antigen is unknown. The source of the sample is a study of beta chain features in type 1 diabetes. CDR1 is ENHRY, CDR2 SYGVKD, per germline. CDR3 length: 13 residues. The V end lost 6 bases, the J end lost 2 bases, and 9 bases lay between the germline ends. The study's findings and limits: Among all four CD4+ subsets, Type 1 diabetes patients had TCRB CDR3s that were moderately but significantly shorter. These data did not resolve whether HLA type affects TCRB rearrangement.

All of the isolated RNA was reverse transcribed, so expressed TCRB transcripts were sequenced. About 3.57 million reads, on average, came from each naive, central memory and regulatory T cell sample. The repertoire was sequenced with immunoSEQ multiplex PCR; TCRdb's copy has only in-frame clones and lacks some. Of over 200,000 clones listed, roughly a tenth are singletons. V usage is TRBV10-3 and J usage is TRBJ2-3; maybe TRBD1 (5 bases). The TCR comes from a man between 25 and 39 years old with type 1 diabetes. The sample comprised naive CD4+ T cells from blood. The CDR3 sequence is CAIRGQFTDTQYF. In DNA form, the CDR3 reads TGTGCCATCAGGGGGCAGTTCACAGATACGCAGTATTTT.